This T cell receptor beta chain was sequenced for a study of blood T cells in healthy people across ages. Study information: Researchers report that template switching captured about one barcoded beta molecule per two T cells. Overall study findings and caveats: Researchers deemed the diversity estimates from one million T cells underestimates. Observed TCR beta diversity per million T cells went down as age went up. This fall followed a roughly linear course with age.

As to this clonotype: Its antigen remains unidentified.

Sample-barcoded 5' priming and a J-beta primer mix drove a second PCR of roughly 7 to 11 cycles. The yield of each sample was at least 3 million CDR3-containing paired-end reads. One entry per CDR3 protein results from TCRdb running MiXCR on the 5' RACE reads. The table records 780,000 or so distinct CDR3 sequences, roughly 50% of them present only once. Sequencing was done on a sample of blood. This TCR derives from an elderly man in good health.

DNA for the CDR3: TGTGCCAGTGAAGGAGGCGCCTACGAGCAGTACTTC. Translating gives CASEGGAYEQYF. The V call is TRBV2, the J call TRBJ2-7; possibly TRBD2 for D (5 bases). The germline CDR1 and CDR2 sequences are SNHLY and FYNNEI. V was pared by 9 bases and J by 2 bases, with 11 bases between. The CDR3 is 12 residues long.